This T cell receptor beta chain was sequenced for a study of shared clonotypes between healthy human individuals. Study findings and constraints: Only blood was sampled, and tissue TCR repertoires likely differ from blood ones.

Each unsorted PBMC replicate got 300 ng genomic DNA, tens of thousands of genomes. Repertoires were generated with immunoSEQ multiplex PCR, while TCRdb's copy carries only in-frame clones and drops some. The repertoire has more than 400,000 clones, over 70% of them found once; the top ten carry about 12%. V dropped 4 bases and J dropped 2; count of bases not matched to a gene: 15. Germline V gene lookup returns CDR1 MDHEN and CDR2 SYDVKM. CDR3 size: 19 residues. Unsorted samples used some 90 million PBMCs for genomic DNA. Remarks on this clone: Antigen: not known.

The chain combines TRBV28 with TRBJ2-5, with 11 bases fitting TRBD2. The material sequenced was PBMCs. This sequence was found in a woman aged 40 to 50 in good health. Some clones in this sample may be carry-over from other donors' samples. The CDR3 reads CASSSPRLAGNPPQETQYF. CDR3 nucleotides: TGTGCCAGCAGTTCCCCCCGACTAGCGGGGAACCCCCCTCAAGAGACCCAGTACTTC.